This T cell receptor beta chain emerged from a study of blood T cell repertoires in COVID-19. Study-level information: COVID-19 samples collected from the United States, Italy and Spain covered acute and convalescent phases.

Original processing notes: Estimated nucleated cell counts came from reference gene primer amplification. Using immunoSEQ multiplex PCR, the repertoire was profiled, and TCRdb retains in-frame clones only, with some absent. V, J and clone size are those of that table, while D and trimming were read from the DNA. The table shows about 250,000 clones, with around nine tenths occurring only once. The germline CDR1 and CDR2 sequences are MNHEY and SVGEGT. This CDR3 region has 15 residues. With 2 bases removed from V and 2 bases from J, the gap between germline ends came to 12 bases. This clonotype originated in a man older than 75 with acute or convalescent COVID-19. Source material: peripheral blood. This chain connects TRBV6-2 or TRBV6-3 to TRBJ1-2, with D unclear. The CDR3: CASSYAGRRNYGYTF. The DNA of the CDR3 is TGTGCCAGCAGTTACGCAGGCAGACGAAACTATGGCTACACCTTC.